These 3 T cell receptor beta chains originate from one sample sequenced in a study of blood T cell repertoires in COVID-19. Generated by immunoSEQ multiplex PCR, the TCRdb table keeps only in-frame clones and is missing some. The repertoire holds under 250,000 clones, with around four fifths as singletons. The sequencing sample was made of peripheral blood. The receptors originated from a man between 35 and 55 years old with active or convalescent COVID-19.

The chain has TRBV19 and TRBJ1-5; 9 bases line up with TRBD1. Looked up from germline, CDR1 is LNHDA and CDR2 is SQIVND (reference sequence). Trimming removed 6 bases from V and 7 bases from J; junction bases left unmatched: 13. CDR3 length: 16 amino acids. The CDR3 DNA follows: TGTGCCAGTAGAACCCACTTACAGGGGGCAGGGCAGCCCCAGCATTTT. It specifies CASRTHLQGAGQPQHF.

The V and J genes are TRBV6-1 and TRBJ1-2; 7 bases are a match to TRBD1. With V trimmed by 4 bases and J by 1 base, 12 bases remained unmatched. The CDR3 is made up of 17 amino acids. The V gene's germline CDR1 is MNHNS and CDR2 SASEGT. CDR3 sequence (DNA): TGTGCCAGCAGTGGGGAAGAGTGGGACAGACTTAACTATGGCTACACCTTC. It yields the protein CASSGEEWDRLNYGYTF.

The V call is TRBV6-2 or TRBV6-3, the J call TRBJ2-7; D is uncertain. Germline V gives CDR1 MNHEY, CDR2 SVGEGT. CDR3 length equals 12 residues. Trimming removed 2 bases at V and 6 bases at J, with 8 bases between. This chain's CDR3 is CASSYMASEQYF. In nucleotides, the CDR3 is TGTGCCAGCAGTTACATGGCATCCGAGCAGTACTTC.